This TCR beta chain was retrieved from a study of CD8 T cells in ankylosing spondylitis. General observations from the study: Existing reports had already noted some motif variants in reactive arthritis synovial fluid and blood. In ankylosing spondylitis blood, a motif of fewer than 10 highly homologous TCR beta variants appeared characteristic. Disease-associated clones were reportedly significantly overrepresented in matched ankylosing spondylitis synovial fluid.

TCRdb reprocessed the 5' RACE reads with MiXCR, giving one entry per CDR3 protein. The data show about 540,000 distinct CDR3 sequences, approximately 11% seen once. Per the germline V gene, CDR1 is SGHTA and CDR2 is FQGNSA. The J segment lost 4 bases and the V segment lost 8 bases, leaving 9 bases of the junction unmatched. There are 14 residues in the CDR3. This clonotype was picked up many times. Its antigen is unidentified. The specimen sequenced was blood, either unsorted or a sorted T cell fraction (not recorded which). This chain links TRBV7-2 with TRBJ2-5, with 8 bases matching TRBD1. This sequence was found in a male donor with ankylosing spondylitis. This CDR3 reads CASDRGIGGETQYF. For the CDR3, the DNA is TGTGCCAGCGACAGGGGTATCGGTGGAGAGACCCAGTACTTC.